This TCR beta chain is drawn from a study of T cells in Graves' hyperthyroidism and ophthalmopathy. There are 15 residues in the CDR3. Trimming left V 3 bases short and J 1 base short, with 13 bases between. Germline CDR1 reads SEHNR; CDR2 reads FQNEAQ (reference sequence). RNA transcripts yielded amplified TCR beta CDR3 regions. HTBI primers drove first-round RT-PCR of the TCR CDR3. MiXCR was run by TCRdb on the multiplex PCR reads, yielding one entry per CDR3 protein. The sample contains roughly 260,000 distinct CDR3 sequences, less than 15% of which appear only once. The chain joins TRBV7-9 to TRBJ2-7, with D perhaps matching TRBD2 (5 bases). Source material: blood. The TCR was taken from a woman aged 40 to 55 with Graves' hyperthyroidism that later progressed to Graves' ophthalmopathy. CDR3 protein: CASSFGAEISYEQYF. The CDR3 bases are TGTGCCAGCAGCTTCGGAGCGGAAATATCCTACGAGCAGTACTTC.